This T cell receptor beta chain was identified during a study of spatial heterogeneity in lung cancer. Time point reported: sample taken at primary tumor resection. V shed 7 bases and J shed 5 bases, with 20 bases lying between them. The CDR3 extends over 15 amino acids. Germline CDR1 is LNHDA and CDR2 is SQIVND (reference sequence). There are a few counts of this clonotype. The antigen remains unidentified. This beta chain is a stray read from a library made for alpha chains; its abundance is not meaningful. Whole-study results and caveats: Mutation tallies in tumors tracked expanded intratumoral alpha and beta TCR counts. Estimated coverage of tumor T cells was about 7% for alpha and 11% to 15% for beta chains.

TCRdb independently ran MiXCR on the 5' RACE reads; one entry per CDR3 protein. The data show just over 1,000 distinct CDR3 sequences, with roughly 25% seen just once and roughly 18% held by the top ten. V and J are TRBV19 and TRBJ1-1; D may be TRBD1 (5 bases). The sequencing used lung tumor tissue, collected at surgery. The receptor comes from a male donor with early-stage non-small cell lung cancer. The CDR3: CASKPIAGGGTEAFF. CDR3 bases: TGTGCCAGTAAACCAATTGCTGGGGGGGGAACTGAAGCTTTCTTT.